The rows below give T cell receptor beta chains drawn from one sample of a study of Graves' ophthalmopathy and Graves' hyperthyroidism. Each CDR3 protein gets one entry after TCRdb re-called the multiplex PCR reads with MiXCR. In the table there are fewer than 350,000 distinct CDR3 sequences, about 17% of which are singletons. Sample: peripheral blood. These receptors were obtained from an adult man with Graves' ophthalmopathy. Both conserved end residues are part of each CDR3. Fields, in order: CDR3 length, D gene, J gene, V gene, clone size, CDR3 protein, CDR3 DNA. The D gene is left open where the match is weak. Some rows have no size entry. The others give once, few or many, or a class for an expanded clone.

len: 16
d_gene: TRBD1
j_gene: TRBJ1-6
v_gene: TRBV6-2/TRBV6-3
abundance: NA
CDR3aa: CASILRQGGAGSPLHF
CDR3nt: TGTGCCAGCATCCTACGCCAAGGGGGCGCCGGTTCACCCCTCCACTTT

len: 16
d_gene: TRBD1
j_gene: TRBJ1-2
v_gene: TRBV28
abundance: many
CDR3aa: CASSLSYGTGKYGYTF
CDR3nt: TGTGCCAGCAGTTTGTCTTACGGGACAGGGAAGTATGGCTACACCTTC

len: 13
d_gene: NA
j_gene: TRBJ1-2
v_gene: TRBV19
abundance: many
CDR3aa: CASSISAGGGYTF
CDR3nt: TGTGCCAGTAGTATTTCGGCCGGAGGGGGCTACACCTTC

len: 12
d_gene: NA
j_gene: TRBJ2-2
v_gene: TRBV24-1
abundance: many
CDR3aa: CATGWNTGELFF
CDR3nt: TGTGCCACGGGGTGGAACACCGGGGAGCTGTTTTTT

len: 17
d_gene: TRBD2
j_gene: TRBJ2-1
v_gene: TRBV28
abundance: many
CDR3aa: CASSTASGGASVNEQFF
CDR3nt: TGTGCCAGCAGCACAGCTAGCGGGGGGGCTTCGGTCAATGAGCAGTTCTTC

len: 14
d_gene: NA
j_gene: TRBJ1-2
v_gene: TRBV6-5
abundance: many
CDR3aa: CASSSEDGGDGYTF
CDR3nt: TGTGCCAGCAGTTCCGAGGACGGAGGCGATGGCTACACCTTC

len: 16
d_gene: NA
j_gene: TRBJ1-1
v_gene: TRBV5-1
abundance: many
CDR3aa: CASSGESGTPVVEAFF
CDR3nt: TGCGCCAGCAGCGGAGAATCCGGGACCCCCGTCGTCGAAGCTTTCTTT

len: 17
d_gene: TRBD1
j_gene: TRBJ1-1
v_gene: TRBV18
abundance: NA
CDR3aa: CASSPGGQGDWYTEAFF
CDR3nt: TGTGCCAGCTCACCAGGAGGACAGGGTGACTGGTACACTGAAGCTTTCTTT

len: 15
d_gene: NA
j_gene: TRBJ1-2
v_gene: TRBV7-9
abundance: few
CDR3aa: CASSLVGTSNYGYTF
CDR3nt: TGTGCCAGCAGCTTGGTTGGGACGAGTAACTATGGCTACACCTTC

len: 15
d_gene: NA
j_gene: TRBJ2-7
v_gene: TRBV7-2
abundance: NA
CDR3aa: CASSLQSGLSYEQYF
CDR3nt: TGTGCCAGCAGCCTTCAGAGCGGTCTCTCCTACGAGCAGTACTTC

len: 13
d_gene: NA
j_gene: TRBJ1-2
v_gene: TRBV30
abundance: many
CDR3aa: CAWKLQVNYGYTF
CDR3nt: TGTGCCTGGAAGCTCCAGGTCAACTATGGCTACACCTTC

len: 17
d_gene: NA
j_gene: TRBJ2-6
v_gene: TRBV24-1
abundance: many
CDR3aa: CATSDTGRTSGANVLTF
CDR3nt: TGTGCCACCAGTGATACGGGACGTACATCTGGGGCCAACGTCCTGACTTTC

len: 13
d_gene: NA
j_gene: TRBJ2-7
v_gene: TRBV27
abundance: many
CDR3aa: CASSRRGSDEQYF
CDR3nt: TGTGCCAGCAGTCGTCGCGGGTCGGACGAGCAGTACTTC

len: 13
d_gene: NA
j_gene: TRBJ1-6
v_gene: TRBV6-5
abundance: NA
CDR3aa: CASSYKGGSPLHF
CDR3nt: TGTGCCAGCAGTTACAAGGGGGGATCACCCCTCCACTTT

len: 14
d_gene: NA
j_gene: TRBJ1-2
v_gene: TRBV6-2/TRBV6-3
abundance: many
CDR3aa: CATQLIQSPDGYTF
CDR3nt: TGTGCCACCCAATTGATCCAGTCTCCGGACGGCTACACCTTC

len: 12
d_gene: NA
j_gene: TRBJ2-5
v_gene: TRBV30
abundance: many
CDR3aa: CAWRAGKETQYF
CDR3nt: TGTGCCTGGAGGGCAGGAAAAGAGACCCAGTACTTC

len: 16
d_gene: NA
j_gene: TRBJ1-5
v_gene: TRBV3-1
abundance: many
CDR3aa: CASSQARDRSNQPQHF
CDR3nt: TGTGCCAGCAGCCAGGCCCGGGATAGAAGCAATCAGCCCCAGCATTTT

len: 14
d_gene: NA
j_gene: TRBJ1-1
v_gene: TRBV6-1
abundance: few
CDR3aa: CASSPQLTDPEAFF
CDR3nt: TGTGCCAGCAGTCCGCAACTGACAGACCCTGAAGCTTTCTTT

len: 18
d_gene: TRBD1
j_gene: TRBJ2-7
v_gene: TRBV6-1
abundance: many
CDR3aa: CASSENRDRRALTYEQYF
CDR3nt: TGTGCCAGCAGTGAAAATCGGGACAGGAGAGCCTTGACCTACGAGCAGTACTTC

len: 14
d_gene: TRBD2
j_gene: TRBJ2-5
v_gene: TRBV6-2/TRBV6-3
abundance: many
CDR3aa: CASSPSGGKETQYF
CDR3nt: TGTGCCAGCAGCCCTAGCGGGGGGAAGGAGACCCAGTACTTC

len: 13
d_gene: NA
j_gene: TRBJ1-3
v_gene: TRBV6-2/TRBV6-3
abundance: NA
CDR3aa: CASSRGSGNTIYF
CDR3nt: TGTGCCAGCAGCAGAGGGTCTGGAAACACCATATATTTT

len: 14
d_gene: NA
j_gene: TRBJ1-2
v_gene: TRBV7-9
abundance: many
CDR3aa: CASSLGASNYGYTF
CDR3nt: TGTGCCAGCAGCTTAGGCGCCTCGAACTATGGCTACACCTTC

len: 13
d_gene: TRBD1
j_gene: TRBJ1-6
v_gene: TRBV27
abundance: many
CDR3aa: CASRDRLNSPLHF
CDR3nt: TGTGCCAGCCGGGACAGGCTTAATTCACCCCTCCACTTT

len: 15
d_gene: TRBD1
j_gene: TRBJ1-3
v_gene: TRBV6-5
abundance: many
CDR3aa: CASKEQGAGGNTIYF
CDR3nt: TGTGCCAGCAAAGAACAGGGGGCGGGAGGAAACACCATATATTTT

len: 14
d_gene: NA
j_gene: TRBJ1-1
v_gene: TRBV5-6
abundance: many
CDR3aa: CASSLDWGGTEAFF
CDR3nt: TGTGCCAGCAGCTTGGATTGGGGAGGCACTGAAGCTTTCTTT

len: 14
d_gene: NA
j_gene: TRBJ2-7
v_gene: TRBV30
abundance: many
CDR3aa: CAWSVPRGSYEQYF
CDR3nt: TGTGCCTGGAGTGTACCCCGGGGCTCCTACGAGCAGTACTTC

len: 15
d_gene: NA
j_gene: TRBJ1-1
v_gene: TRBV4-1
abundance: many
CDR3aa: CASSQDAARATEAFF
CDR3nt: TGCGCCAGCAGCCAAGATGCGGCCAGGGCCACTGAAGCTTTCTTT

len: 12
d_gene: NA
j_gene: TRBJ2-1
v_gene: TRBV11-2
abundance: many
CDR3aa: CASSFEPNEQFF
CDR3nt: TGTGCCAGCAGCTTTGAACCCAATGAGCAGTTCTTC

len: 13
d_gene: NA
j_gene: TRBJ1-2
v_gene: TRBV27
abundance: many
CDR3aa: CASSSPRDAGYTF
CDR3nt: TGTGCCAGCAGTTCTCCCAGGGATGCCGGCTACACCTTC

len: 15
d_gene: TRBD2
j_gene: TRBJ2-2
v_gene: TRBV10-3
abundance: many
CDR3aa: CAISRTSGTLGELFF
CDR3nt: TGTGCCATCAGCAGGACTAGCGGGACCCTCGGGGAGCTGTTTTTT

len: 13
d_gene: NA
j_gene: TRBJ1-2
v_gene: TRBV20-1
abundance: many
CDR3aa: CSAPDGRGYGYTF
CDR3nt: TGCAGTGCTCCCGATGGGCGGGGCTATGGCTACACCTTC

len: 12
d_gene: NA
j_gene: TRBJ1-2
v_gene: TRBV20-1
abundance: many
CDR3aa: CSAKQGYYGYTF
CDR3nt: TGCAGTGCTAAGCAGGGGTACTATGGCTACACCTTC

len: 14
d_gene: NA
j_gene: TRBJ1-1
v_gene: TRBV9
abundance: many
CDR3aa: CASSQQGGVTEAFF
CDR3nt: TGTGCCAGCAGCCAACAAGGGGGGGTCACTGAAGCTTTCTTT

len: 15
d_gene: TRBD1
j_gene: TRBJ2-7
v_gene: TRBV7-8
abundance: many
CDR3aa: CASSPGQGAFYEQYF
CDR3nt: TGTGCCAGCAGCCCGGGACAGGGGGCTTTCTACGAGCAGTACTTC

len: 15
d_gene: NA
j_gene: TRBJ2-5
v_gene: TRBV27
abundance: many
CDR3aa: CASSFFDSNQETQYF
CDR3nt: TGTGCCAGCAGTTTCTTCGACAGTAACCAAGAGACCCAGTACTTC

len: 14
d_gene: NA
j_gene: TRBJ2-7
v_gene: TRBV28
abundance: many
CDR3aa: CASSLGQVSYEQYF
CDR3nt: TGTGCCAGCAGTTTAGGGCAGGTCTCCTACGAGCAGTACTTC

len: 17
d_gene: TRBD2
j_gene: TRBJ2-2
v_gene: TRBV4-1
abundance: many
CDR3aa: CASSQDLSGSFTGELFF
CDR3nt: TGCGCCAGCAGCCAAGACCTTAGCGGGAGCTTCACCGGGGAGCTGTTTTTT

len: 11
d_gene: NA
j_gene: TRBJ1-1
v_gene: TRBV6-5
abundance: many
CDR3aa: CASSRANKAFF
CDR3nt: TGTGCCAGCAGTAGAGCCAACAAAGCTTTCTTT

len: 16
d_gene: TRBD2
j_gene: TRBJ2-7
v_gene: TRBV6-1
abundance: NA
CDR3aa: CASSEFGAGGLGEQYF
CDR3nt: TGTGCCAGCAGTGAATTCGGAGCGGGGGGCCTCGGGGAGCAGTACTTC

len: 15
d_gene: NA
j_gene: TRBJ2-7
v_gene: TRBV11-2
abundance: NA
CDR3aa: CASSLRGITVYEQYF
CDR3nt: TGTGCCAGCAGCCTCCGAGGGATCACAGTCTACGAGCAGTACTTC

len: 14
d_gene: NA
j_gene: TRBJ2-5
v_gene: TRBV10-3
abundance: many
CDR3aa: CAISRPGGVETQYF
CDR3nt: TGTGCCATCAGCCGGCCTGGGGGAGTGGAGACCCAGTACTTC

len: 17
d_gene: NA
j_gene: TRBJ1-6
v_gene: TRBV6-2/TRBV6-3
abundance: NA
CDR3aa: CASTRKGGGAYNSPLHF
CDR3nt: TGTGCCAGCACCCGAAAGGGGGGGGGTGCATATAATTCACCCCTCCACTTT

len: 13
d_gene: TRBD1
j_gene: TRBJ2-7
v_gene: TRBV20-1
abundance: many
CDR3aa: CSAAKDRAYEQYF
CDR3nt: TGCAGTGCTGCGAAGGACAGGGCCTACGAGCAGTACTTC

len: 13
d_gene: NA
j_gene: TRBJ1-6
v_gene: TRBV20-1
abundance: many
CDR3aa: CSALPRNNSPLHF
CDR3nt: TGCAGTGCCCTACCGAGGAATAATTCACCCCTCCACTTT

len: 16
d_gene: TRBD2
j_gene: TRBJ2-5
v_gene: TRBV10-3
abundance: many
CDR3aa: CAISGSSGVYQETQYF
CDR3nt: TGTGCCATCAGTGGTAGTAGCGGGGTGTACCAAGAGACCCAGTACTTC

len: 13
d_gene: NA
j_gene: TRBJ1-1
v_gene: TRBV24-1
abundance: many
CDR3aa: CATSHARNTEAFF
CDR3nt: TGTGCCACCAGTCACGCCAGGAACACTGAAGCTTTCTTT

len: 17
d_gene: TRBD2
j_gene: TRBJ2-3
v_gene: TRBV6-2/TRBV6-3
abundance: many
CDR3aa: CASSYLNSGPGSDTQYF
CDR3nt: TGTGCCAGCAGTTACCTGAATAGCGGGCCAGGGTCAGATACGCAGTATTTT

len: 16
d_gene: NA
j_gene: TRBJ1-5
v_gene: TRBV2
abundance: many
CDR3aa: CASSMDSYRFGQPQHF
CDR3nt: TGTGCCAGCAGTATGGACAGCTATCGATTCGGTCAGCCCCAGCATTTT

len: 12
d_gene: NA
j_gene: TRBJ2-7
v_gene: TRBV20-1
abundance: many
CDR3aa: CSAKPGAYEQYF
CDR3nt: TGCAGTGCTAAGCCAGGGGCCTACGAGCAGTACTTC

len: 18
d_gene: TRBD1
j_gene: TRBJ2-7
v_gene: TRBV6-2/TRBV6-3
abundance: many
CDR3aa: CASTNLGTGAFGSYEQYF
CDR3nt: TGTGCCAGCACCAACTTGGGGACAGGGGCCTTCGGCTCCTACGAGCAGTACTTC

len: 17
d_gene: NA
j_gene: TRBJ1-5
v_gene: TRBV6-1
abundance: NA
CDR3aa: CASSEAFGLESNQPQPF
CDR3nt: TGTGCCAGCAGTGAAGCGTTCGGACTGGAATCCAATCAGCCCCAGCCTTTT

len: 15
d_gene: NA
j_gene: TRBJ1-1
v_gene: TRBV19
abundance: many
CDR3aa: CASSIVNRANTEAFF
CDR3nt: TGTGCCAGTAGTATAGTGAACAGGGCCAACACTGAAGCTTTCTTT

len: 17
d_gene: NA
j_gene: TRBJ1-1
v_gene: TRBV15
abundance: many
CDR3aa: CATRSTPGPGDDTEAFF
CDR3nt: TGTGCCACCAGGAGCACTCCGGGGCCGGGGGATGACACTGAAGCTTTCTTT

len: 13
d_gene: NA
j_gene: TRBJ1-2
v_gene: TRBV20-1
abundance: many
CDR3aa: CSAPKRGFYGYTF
CDR3nt: TGCAGTGCCCCGAAGAGGGGATTCTATGGCTACACCTTC